These 28 T cell receptor beta chains were sequenced from one sample in a study of CD8+CD57+ T cells in acquired aplastic anemia. Sequencing was done on patients that had shown CD8+CD57+ cell expansion by flow cytometry. Genomic DNA templated the TCR beta VDJ and CDR3 profiling. TCRdb reprocessed the reads via MiXCR and lists one record per CDR3 protein. The repertoire includes approximately 220,000 distinct CDR3 sequences, 47% of them detected once, and 7.8% sits in the top ten. Sequenced: sorted CD4+, CD8+, or CD8+CD57+ T cells (not recorded which) from PBMCs. The receptors here all came from a human donor with aplastic anemia.

Details on this clonotype: A clone one base away is much larger, so this may be a read error. The chain uses TRBV7-9 and TRBJ2-7; D unclear. V lost 1 base to trimming and J lost 3 bases, with 13 bases between them. The CDR3 consists of 15 residues. CDR1 and CDR2 from the germline V gene are SEHNR and FQNEAQ (reference sequence). Here the CDR3 DNA reads TGTGCCAGCAGCTTAGAGGTAGGAAGCGACTACGAGCAGTACTTC. Translating it yields CASSLEVGSDYEQYF. The full variable domain, completed using reference TRBV7-9 and TRBJ2-7, is DTGVSQNPRHKITKRGQNVTFRCDPISEHNRLYWYRQTLGQGPEFLTYFQNEAQLEKSRLLSDRFSAERPKGSFSTLEIQRTEQGDSAMYLCASSLEVGSDYEQYFGPGTRLTVT.

The chain links TRBV10-1 to TRBJ2-2; D is ambiguous. Trimming removed 3 bases at V and 4 bases at J, with 6 bases between. This CDR3 spans 13 amino acids. CDR1 WNHNN and CDR2 SYGVQD come from the germline V gene (reference sequence). The CDR3 loop reads CASSDRITGELFF. CDR3 nucleotide sequence: TGCGCCAGCAGTGATCGAATCACCGGGGAGCTGTTTTTT.

The J gene is TRBJ2-2, the V gene TRBV9, with 8 bases aligning to TRBD1. CDR3 length: 13 amino acids. Trimming removed 9 bases from V and 5 bases from J; junction bases left unmatched: 6. The germline V gene has CDR1 SGDLS and CDR2 YYNGEE. The CDR3, as DNA: TGTGCCATCGGGACAGGTGGTACCGGGGAGCTGTTTTTT. Its protein product is CAIGTGGTGELFF.

The CDR3 here is CASRELTGLRSPLHF. CDR3 sequence (DNA): TGTGCCAGCAGGGAACTGACAGGTTTAAGGTCACCCCTCCACTTT. The chain is built from TRBV6-1 and TRBJ1-6; the D gene is possibly TRBD1 (6 bases). There are 15 residues in the CDR3. V was trimmed by 6 bases and J by 10 bases, leaving 19 bases between them. Germline CDR1 reads MNHNS; CDR2 reads SASEGT.

The J gene is TRBJ1-1, the V gene TRBV27, with TRBD1 matching over 11 bases. Germline V lookup: CDR1 MNHEY, CDR2 SMNVEV (reference sequence). After removal of 7 bases from V and 4 bases from J, the junction contained 11 bases not matched to a gene. CDR3 length: 16 residues. The CDR3 spells CASTKGQGAIGTEAFF. DNA of the CDR3: TGTGCCAGCACCAAAGGACAGGGGGCGATCGGCACTGAAGCTTTCTTT.

The rearrangement joins TRBV2 to TRBJ2-3; 9 bases fit TRBD1. This CDR3 is built from 14 residues. Looked up from germline, CDR1 is SNHLY and CDR2 is FYNNEI. The junction had 3 bases not matched to a gene; V was cut back by 6 bases and J by 2 bases. For the CDR3, the DNA is TGTGCCAGCAGAAGGGACAGGGCCACAGATACGCAGTATTTT. It yields the protein CASRRDRATDTQYF.

This clonotype showed up just a few times. The chain has TRBV10-3 and TRBJ2-3; D gene ambiguous. The CDR3 spans 11 residues. Trimming removed 4 bases from V and 8 bases from J, with 7 bases in between. Looked up from germline, CDR1 is ENHRY and CDR2 is SYGVKD. The CDR3 bases are TGTGCCATCAGTGGGGCCAGTACGCAGTATTTT. This codes for CAISGASTQYF.

V usage is TRBV5-1 and J usage is TRBJ2-7; D is undetermined. Germline V gene sequence: CDR1 SGHRS, CDR2 YFSETQ. Trimming left V 4 bases short and J 1 base short, with 12 bases between. This CDR3 is 14 amino acids long. The CDR3 sequence is CASSPDSLSYEQYF. The CDR3 DNA follows: TGCGCCAGCAGCCCAGACTCCCTTTCCTACGAGCAGTACTTC.

This clonotype was counted between two and nine times. This chain connects TRBV15 to TRBJ2-7; TRBD2 aligns across 11 bases. Germline-derived CDR1 and CDR2 are LNHNV and YYDKDF (reference sequence). CDR3 size: 17 residues. With V trimmed by 0 bases and J by 2 bases, 6 bases remained unmatched. The CDR3 DNA sequence: TGTGCCACCAGCAGAGACCCTATAGCGGGGGGGACCTACGAGCAGTACTTC. This sequence encodes CATSRDPIAGGTYEQYF.

The chain links TRBV9 to TRBJ2-5; 16 bases are shared with TRBD2. The V and J ends lost 4 bases and 2 bases, in that order; junction bases with no gene match: 11. The CDR3 has 19 residues. Per the germline V gene, CDR1 is SGDLS and CDR2 is YYNGEE. CDR3 sequence: CASSFGTSGGGGGQETQYF. The CDR3 region has the DNA TGTGCCAGCAGCTTCGGGACTAGCGGGGGGGGGGGGGGGCAAGAGACCCAGTACTTC.

This clonotype is a singleton in its sample. The chain combines TRBV12-3 or TRBV12-4 with TRBJ1-2; 9 bases match TRBD1. J was trimmed by 3 bases and V by 6 bases; bases with no gene match: 5. The CDR3 contains 14 residues. CDR3 residues: CASRTGTGYYGYTF. CDR3 in DNA: TGTGCCAGCAGAACCGGGACAGGGTACTATGGCTACACCTTC.

This clonotype appeared many times. This chain joins TRBV29-1 and TRBJ1-2; no firm D call. This CDR3 is 13 amino acids long. Germline CDR1 is SQVTM and CDR2 is ANQGSEA. The V gene lost 5 bases and the J gene lost 8 bases, with 18 bases spanning the gap. The CDR3 sequence: CSVLEGSRKGYTF. As DNA, the CDR3 is TGCAGCGTTTTGGAGGGAAGTAGGAAAGGCTACACCTTC. Variable domain in full (rest from reference TRBV29-1 and TRBJ1-2): SAVISQKPSRDICQRGTSLTIQCQVDSQVTMMFWYRQQPGQSLTLIATANQGSEATYESGFVIDKFPISRPNLTFSTLTVSNMSPEDSSIYLCSVLEGSRKGYTFGSGTRLTVV.

This clonotype was detected ten times or more. The chain is built from TRBV29-1 and TRBJ2-7, with TRBD1 matching over 8 bases. V dropped 6 bases and J dropped 4; count of bases not matched to a gene: 8. The CDR3 covers 13 residues. CDR1 and CDR2 (germline): SQVTM, ANQGSEA. The CDR3 DNA sequence: TGCAGCGTCTGGACAGGGAACGATTACGAGCAGTACTTC. Protein product: CSVWTGNDYEQYF.

This chain links TRBV19 with TRBJ1-2, with 8 bases fitting TRBD1. Germline assignment: CDR1 LNHDA and CDR2 SQIVND (reference sequence). There are 14 residues in the CDR3. The V gene end was trimmed by 8 bases and the J gene end by 6 bases; junction bases not matched to a gene: 11. The chain's CDR3 is CASRTGGIGDGYTF. In DNA, the CDR3 is TGTGCCAGTCGTACAGGGGGAATTGGGGATGGCTACACCTTC.

This chain uses TRBV7-3 with TRBJ2-5, with a weak D call TRBD2 (6 bases). V was cut by 2 bases and J by 3 bases, with 10 bases left in between. The CDR3 extends over 14 amino acids. CDR1 is SGHTA and CDR2 is FQGTGA in the germline V gene. This CDR3 is CASSLVGRKETQYF. The CDR3 DNA sequence: TGTGCCAGCAGCTTAGTGGGGAGGAAAGAGACCCAGTACTTC. Based on the CDR3 plus reference TRBV7-3 and TRBJ2-5, the full variable domain is GAGVSQTPSNKVTEKGKYVELRCDPISGHTALYWYRQSLGQGPEFLIYFQGTGAADDSGLPNDRFFAVRPEGSVSTLKIQRTERGDSAVYLCASSLVGRKETQYFGPGTRLLVL.

The chain carries TRBV10-1 and TRBJ1-1; D perhaps matches TRBD1 (5 bases). Trimming cost V 0 bases and J 9 bases, with 14 bases left between them. CDR1 is WNHNN, CDR2 SYGVQD, per germline (reference sequence). The CDR3 consists of 14 residues. Here the CDR3 DNA reads TGCGCCAGCAGTGAGTCTTCCGACAGTCCTCAAGCTTTCTTT. This sequence encodes CASSESSDSPQAFF.

The table lists this clonotype with many counts. CDR3 in DNA: TGTGCCAGCAGCTTAGGCCTATCAGGGGCTGGGGAGCTGTTTTTT. Translated, it gives CASSLGLSGAGELFF. V is TRBV13 and J is TRBJ2-2; D perhaps matches TRBD1 (6 bases). CDR1 and CDR2 (germline): PRHDT, FYEKMQ (reference sequence). CDR3 length equals 15 residues. V lost 0 bases to trimming and J lost 8 bases, with 13 bases between them.

This clonotype has a count of ten or more. V is TRBV29-1 and J is TRBJ2-1, with D maybe TRBD2 (6 bases). CDR3 length: 18 amino acids. V lost 1 base and J lost 3, with 22 bases in between. Germline values: CDR1 SQVTM, CDR2 ANQGSEA. The CDR3: CSVEGNLGRLVDYNEQFF. In DNA form, the CDR3 reads TGCAGCGTTGAAGGAAACTTGGGGAGACTAGTGGACTACAATGAGCAGTTCTTC.

CDR3 DNA: TGTGCCAGCCGCGGGCAGGGGGCGTACAATGAGCAGTTCTTC. Translated, it gives CASRGQGAYNEQFF. The chain carries TRBV9 and TRBJ2-1; TRBD1 aligns across 8 bases. The trim removed 7 bases at V and 4 bases at J, leaving 7 bases unmatched. The CDR3 is 14 amino acids. Germline V gene sequence: CDR1 SGDLS, CDR2 YYNGEE.

This clonotype was found a few times. This may be a read error, as it is one base from a much larger clone. V usage is TRBV6-4 and J usage is TRBJ2-7; tentative D call: TRBD2 (5 bases). Between the trimmed V and J ends, which lost 2 bases and 5 bases, there was a span of 10 bases. From germline, CDR1 is MRHNA and CDR2 SNTAGT. The CDR3 consists of 13 residues. The CDR3 loop is CASSDQRGNEQYF. The DNA for the CDR3 is TGTGCCAGCAGTGACCAGAGAGGGAACGAGCAGTACTTC.

With regard to this clonotype: Since a much larger clone is just one base distant, this may be a read error. The chain has TRBV3-1 and TRBJ2-7; D unclear. The CDR3 totals 13 residues. Germline V lookup: CDR1 LGHDT, CDR2 YNNKEL (reference sequence). The CDR3 region is CASSHGRAYVQYF. The CDR3 nucleotides read TGTGCCAGCAGCCACGGCCGAGCCTACGTGCAGTACTTC.

This clonotype was detected ten times or more. The V gene is TRBV19, the J gene TRBJ1-2; tentative D call: TRBD1 (5 bases). Trimming shortened V by 2 bases and J by 5 bases, and 9 bases separated the two germline ends. The germline gives CDR1 LNHDA, CDR2 SQIVND (reference sequence). This CDR3 has 13 amino acids. The CDR3 is CASSITGGYGYTF. CDR3 bases: TGTGCCAGTAGTATAACAGGCGGGTATGGCTACACCTTC.

Comment on this clonotype: A read error may explain this, as a much larger clone is one base away. V gene TRBV7-6 combines with J gene TRBJ2-5; no firm D call. CDR3 length: 15 residues. Germline V lookup: CDR1 SGHVS, CDR2 FNYEAQ. CDR3 DNA sequence: TGTGCCAGCAGCTCTACAACCGGTAAACAAGAGACCAAGTACTTC. Translating it yields CASSSTTGKQETKYF.

Comment on this clonotype: Being one base from a much bigger clone, this may be a read error. The gene calls are TRBV7-8 and TRBJ1-2, with 10 bases identical to TRBD1. This CDR3 comprises 17 residues. The germline gives CDR1 SGHVS, CDR2 FQNEAQ. With V trimmed by 4 bases and J by 4 bases, 12 bases remained unmatched. CDR3 bases: TGTGCCAGCAGCTCCTGGATGGGGGACAGGGGAAGCTATGGCTACACCTTC. Protein sequence: CASSSWMGDRGSYGYTF.

This clonotype appeared many times. This chain connects TRBV20-1 to TRBJ1-1; TRBD1 matches 8 bases. From germline, CDR1 is DFQATT and CDR2 SNEGSKA (reference sequence). The CDR3 runs to 13 residues. CDR3 protein: CSDRGWADTEAFF. The CDR3 DNA reads TGCAGCGACAGGGGCTGGGCGGACACTGAAGCTTTCTTT.

This clonotype has ten or more counts. The V call is TRBV10-2, the J call TRBJ2-7; the match to TRBD2 covers 12 bases. The germline gives CDR1 WSHSY, CDR2 SAAADI. Trimming at V came to 8 bases and at J to 1 base, leaving 6 bases not matched to a gene. The CDR3 is made up of 15 amino acids. Here the CDR3 reads CASGRLAGASYEQYF. For the CDR3, the DNA is TGCGCCAGCGGGAGACTAGCGGGAGCGTCCTACGAGCAGTACTTC.

The V and J genes are TRBV7-9 and TRBJ1-4; TRBD1 matches at 8 bases. Germline assignment: CDR1 SEHNR and CDR2 FQNEAQ (reference sequence). The CDR3 has 14 residues. V lost 4 bases, J lost 10 bases, and 8 bases stayed unmatched. CDR3 in amino acids: CASSSLRGHGKLFF. The CDR3 DNA follows: TGTGCCAGCAGCTCCCTCAGGGGGCATGGAAAACTGTTTTTT. Supplemented by reference TRBV7-9 and TRBJ1-4, the full variable domain reads DTGVSQNPRHKITKRGQNVTFRCDPISEHNRLYWYRQTLGQGPEFLTYFQNEAQLEKSRLLSDRFSAERPKGSFSTLEIQRTEQGDSAMYLCASSSLRGHGKLFFGSGTQLSVL.

This clonotype has more than one count but fewer than ten. V is TRBV25-1 and J is TRBJ1-1; D is possibly TRBD1 (5 bases). Germline V gene sequence: CDR1 MGHDK, CDR2 SYGVNS. V lost 1 base and J lost 1, with 7 bases in between. The CDR3 has 14 amino acids. This CDR3 reads CASSESGRNTEAFF. DNA of the CDR3: TGTGCCAGCAGTGAATCGGGACGGAACACTGAAGCTTTCTTT.